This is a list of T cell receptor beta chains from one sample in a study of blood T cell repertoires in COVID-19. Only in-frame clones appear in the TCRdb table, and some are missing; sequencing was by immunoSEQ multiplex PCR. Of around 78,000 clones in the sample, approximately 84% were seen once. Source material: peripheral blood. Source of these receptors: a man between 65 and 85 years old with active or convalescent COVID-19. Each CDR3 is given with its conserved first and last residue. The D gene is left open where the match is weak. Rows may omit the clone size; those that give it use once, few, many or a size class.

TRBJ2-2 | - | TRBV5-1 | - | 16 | CASSLAGGGNTGELFF | TGCGCCAGCAGCTTGGCCGGGGGAGGGAACACCGGGGAGCTGTTTTTT
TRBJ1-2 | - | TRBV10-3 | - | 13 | CAISGGGRGGYTF | TGTGCCATCAGCGGGGGGGGTCGCGGTGGCTACACCTTC
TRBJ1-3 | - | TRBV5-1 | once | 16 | CASSLGTGSSGNTIYF | TGCGCCAGCAGCTTGGGAACGGGAAGCTCTGGAAACACCATATATTTT
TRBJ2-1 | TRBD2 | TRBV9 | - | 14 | CASSHSGSRNEQFF | TGTGCCAGCAGTCACAGCGGGAGTCGAAATGAGCAGTTCTTC
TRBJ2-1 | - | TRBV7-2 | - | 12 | CASSFGWDEQFF | TGTGCCAGCAGCTTCGGGTGGGATGAGCAGTTCTTC
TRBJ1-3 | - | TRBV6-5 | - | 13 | CAVFRSLGNTIYF | TGTGCCGTCTTTCGGAGCCTCGGAAACACCATATATTTT
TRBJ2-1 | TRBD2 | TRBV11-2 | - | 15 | CASTATSGAWAEQFF | TGTGCCAGCACCGCGACTAGCGGGGCCTGGGCTGAGCAGTTCTTC
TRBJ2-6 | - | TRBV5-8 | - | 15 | CASSLAGVGANVLTF | TGTGCCAGCAGCTTGGCAGGGGTTGGGGCCAACGTCCTGACTTTC
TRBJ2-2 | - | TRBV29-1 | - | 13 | CSYGEVNTGELFF | TGCAGCTATGGTGAGGTGAACACCGGGGAGCTGTTTTTT
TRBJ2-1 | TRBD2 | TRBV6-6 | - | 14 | CASSYLAGGGEQFF | TGTGCCAGCAGTTACCTAGCGGGAGGGGGGGAGCAGTTCTTC
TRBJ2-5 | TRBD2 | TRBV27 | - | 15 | CASSPGGGDLETQYF | TGTGCCAGCAGTCCTGGGGGGGGAGACTTGGAGACCCAGTACTTC
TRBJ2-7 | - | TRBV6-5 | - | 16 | CASSYSTVGQNYEQYF | TGTGCCAGCAGTTACTCTACGGTGGGGCAGAACTACGAGCAGTACTTC
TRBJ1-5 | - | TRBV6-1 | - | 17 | CASSEEIRQNSNQPQHF | TGTGCCAGCAGTGAGGAGATCCGGCAGAATAGCAATCAGCCCCAGCATTTT
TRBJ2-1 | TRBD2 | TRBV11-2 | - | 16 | CASSFLTSGGYNEQFF | TGTGCCAGCAGCTTCCTGACTAGCGGGGGCTACAATGAGCAGTTCTTC
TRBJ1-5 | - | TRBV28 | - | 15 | CASSLRQVGYQPQHF | TGTGCCAGCAGTCTGAGACAGGTGGGTTATCAGCCCCAGCATTTT
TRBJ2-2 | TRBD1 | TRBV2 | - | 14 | CASSVLTGHGELFF | TGTGCCAGCAGCGTCCTGACAGGGCACGGGGAGCTGTTTTTT
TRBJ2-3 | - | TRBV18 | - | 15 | CASSPRRGHTDTQYF | TGTGCCAGCTCACCACGGCGGGGTCACACAGATACGCAGTATTTT
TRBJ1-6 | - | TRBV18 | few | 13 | CASSPSGESPLHF | TGTGCCAGCTCACCATCGGGGGAATCACCCCTCCACTTT
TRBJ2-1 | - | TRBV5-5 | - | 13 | CASSWGDSITSFF | TGTGCCAGCAGCTGGGGCGACAGCATAACGTCGTTCTTC
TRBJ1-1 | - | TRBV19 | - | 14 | CASSRQVMNTEAFF | TGTGCCAGTAGTCGACAGGTGATGAACACTGAAGCTTTCTTT
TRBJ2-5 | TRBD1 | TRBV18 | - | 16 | CASSPRTGERHETQYF | TGTGCCAGCTCACCACGAACAGGGGAAAGGCACGAGACCCAGTACTTC
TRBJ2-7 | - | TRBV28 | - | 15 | CASIYSDRSSYEQYF | TGTGCCAGCATCTATTCAGACAGGAGCTCCTACGAGCAGTACTTC
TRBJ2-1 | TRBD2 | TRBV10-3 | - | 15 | CAISEAGLAGGEQFF | TGTGCCATCAGTGAAGCGGGACTAGCGGGAGGGGAGCAGTTCTTC
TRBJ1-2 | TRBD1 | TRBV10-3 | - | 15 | CAISESGQGAGGYTF | TGTGCCATCAGTGAGTCGGGACAGGGGGCTGGTGGCTACACCTTC
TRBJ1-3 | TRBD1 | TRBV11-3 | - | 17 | CASSLTSGTGAGNTIYF | TGTGCCAGCAGCTTAACCTCCGGGACAGGGGCTGGAAACACCATATATTTT
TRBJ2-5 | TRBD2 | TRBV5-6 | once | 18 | CASSWRTSGIPFQETQYF | TGTGCCAGCAGCTGGCGGACTAGCGGAATACCTTTCCAAGAGACCCAGTACTTC
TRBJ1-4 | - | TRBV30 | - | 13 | CAWTQLSGEKLFF | TGTGCCTGGACACAATTATCGGGTGAAAAACTGTTTTTT
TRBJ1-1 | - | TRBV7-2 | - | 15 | CASSLPPYRGAEAFF | TGTGCCAGCAGCTTACCCCCTTACCGCGGCGCTGAAGCTTTCTTT
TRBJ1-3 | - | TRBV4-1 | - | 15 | CASSQDQGSGNTIYF | TGCGCCAGCAGCCAAGACCAGGGGAGCGGAAACACCATATATTTT
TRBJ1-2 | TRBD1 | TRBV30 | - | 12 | CAASGGSNGYTF | TGTGCCGCCTCAGGGGGCTCTAATGGCTACACCTTC
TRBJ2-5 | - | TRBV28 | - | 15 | CASSLAAVGEETQYF | TGTGCCAGCAGTTTAGCGGCAGTAGGGGAAGAGACCCAGTACTTC
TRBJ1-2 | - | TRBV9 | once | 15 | CASSPDRAGGYGYTF | TGTGCCAGCAGCCCCGACCGAGCCGGGGGTTATGGCTACACCTTC
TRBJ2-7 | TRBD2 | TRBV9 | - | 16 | CASSVDDGLGSYEQYF | TGTGCCAGCAGCGTAGATGACGGACTAGGATCCTACGAGCAGTACTTC
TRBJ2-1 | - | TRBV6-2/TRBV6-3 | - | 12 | CASSRSDNEQFF | TGTGCCAGCAGTCGTTCCGACAATGAGCAGTTCTTC
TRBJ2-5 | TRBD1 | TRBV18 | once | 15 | CASSPVSTGVETQYF | TGTGCCAGCTCACCGGTATCTACAGGGGTCGAGACCCAGTACTTC
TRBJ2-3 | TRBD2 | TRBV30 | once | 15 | CAWSVRAGRTDTQYF | TGTGCCTGGAGTGTGAGAGCGGGGCGCACAGATACGCAGTATTTT
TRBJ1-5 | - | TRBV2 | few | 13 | CASSETDSQPQHF | TGTGCCAGCAGTGAGACAGACTCACAGCCCCAGCATTTT
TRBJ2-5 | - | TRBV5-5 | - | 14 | CASSLKEVGVTQYF | TGTGCCAGCAGCTTGAAAGAAGTTGGAGTGACCCAGTACTTC
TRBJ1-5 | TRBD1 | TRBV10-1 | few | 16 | CASSITGTGRNQPQHF | TGCGCCAGCAGTATTACCGGGACAGGGCGGAATCAGCCCCAGCATTTT
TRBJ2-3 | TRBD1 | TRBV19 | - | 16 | CASSITPGQGSDTQYF | TGTGCCAGTAGTATAACCCCGGGACAGGGGTCAGATACGCAGTATTTT
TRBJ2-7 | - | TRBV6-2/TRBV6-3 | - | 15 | CASSYMSPLSYEQYF | TGTGCCAGCAGTTACATGTCTCCTCTATCCTACGAGCAGTACTTC
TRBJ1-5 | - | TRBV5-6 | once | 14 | CASSPSGGYQPQHF | TGTGCCAGCAGCCCCTCGGGGGGATATCAGCCCCAGCATTTT
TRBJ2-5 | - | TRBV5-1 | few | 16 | CASSTQTGRSRETQYF | TGCGCCAGCAGCACCCAGACAGGGAGGTCAAGGGAGACCCAGTACTTC
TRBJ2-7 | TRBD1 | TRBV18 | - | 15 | CASSPGGTGRFEQYF | TGTGCCAGCTCACCAGGTGGGACAGGGAGGTTCGAGCAGTACTTC
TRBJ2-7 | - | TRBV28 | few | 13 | CASRGGQSYEQYF | TGTGCCAGCAGGGGCGGACAGTCCTACGAGCAGTACTTC